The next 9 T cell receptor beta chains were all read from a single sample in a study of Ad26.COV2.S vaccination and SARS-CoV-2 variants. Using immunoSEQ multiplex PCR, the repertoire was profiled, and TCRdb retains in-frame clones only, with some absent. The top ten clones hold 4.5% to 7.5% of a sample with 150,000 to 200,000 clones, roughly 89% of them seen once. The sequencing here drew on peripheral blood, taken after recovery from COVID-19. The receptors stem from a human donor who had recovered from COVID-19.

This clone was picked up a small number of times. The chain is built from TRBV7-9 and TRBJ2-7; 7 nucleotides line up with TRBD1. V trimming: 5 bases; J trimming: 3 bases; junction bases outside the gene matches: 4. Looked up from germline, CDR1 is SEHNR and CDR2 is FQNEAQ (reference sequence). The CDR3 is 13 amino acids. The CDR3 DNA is TGTGCCAGCAGCGAGGGACAGCTCTACGAGCAGTACTTC. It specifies CASSEGQLYEQYF.

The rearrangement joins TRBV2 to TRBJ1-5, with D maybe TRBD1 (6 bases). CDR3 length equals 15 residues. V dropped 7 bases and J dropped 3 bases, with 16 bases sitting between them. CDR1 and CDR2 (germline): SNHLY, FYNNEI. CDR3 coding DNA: TGTGCCAGCACAAAAGAGGCAGGGGACAATCAGCCCCAGCATTTT. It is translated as CASTKEAGDNQPQHF. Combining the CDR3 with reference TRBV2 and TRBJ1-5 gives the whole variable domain EPEVTQTPSHQVTQMGQEVILRCVPISNHLYFYWYRQILGQKVEFLVSFYNNEISEKSEIFDDQFSVERPDGSNFTLKIRSTKLEDSAMYFCASTKEAGDNQPQHFGDGTRLSIL.

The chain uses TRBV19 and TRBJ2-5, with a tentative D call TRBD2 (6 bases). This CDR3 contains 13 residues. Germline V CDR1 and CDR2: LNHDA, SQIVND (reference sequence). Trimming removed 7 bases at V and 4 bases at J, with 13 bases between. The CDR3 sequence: CASTRGLLETQYF. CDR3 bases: TGTGCCAGTACCCGAGGACTATTAGAGACCCAGTACTTC. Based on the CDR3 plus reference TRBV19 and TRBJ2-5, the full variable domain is DGGITQSPKYLFRKEGQNVTLSCEQNLNHDAMYWYRQDPGQGLRLIYYSQIVNDFQKGDIAEGYSVSREKKESFPLTVTSAQKNPTAFYLCASTRGLLETQYFGPGTRLLVL.

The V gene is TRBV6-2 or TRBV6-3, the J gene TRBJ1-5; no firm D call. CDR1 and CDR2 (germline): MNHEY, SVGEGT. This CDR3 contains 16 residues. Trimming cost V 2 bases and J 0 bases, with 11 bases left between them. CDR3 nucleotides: TGTGCCAGCAGTTACGGTGGTTATTTTAGCAATCAGCCCCAGCATTTT. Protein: CASSYGGYFSNQPQHF.

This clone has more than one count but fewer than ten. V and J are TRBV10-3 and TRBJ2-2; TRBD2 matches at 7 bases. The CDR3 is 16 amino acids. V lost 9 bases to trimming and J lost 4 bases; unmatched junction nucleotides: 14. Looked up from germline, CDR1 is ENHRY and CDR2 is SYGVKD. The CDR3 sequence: CAIALTSLSTTGELFF. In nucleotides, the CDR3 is TGTGCCATTGCCCTGACTAGCCTCTCGACCACCGGGGAGCTGTTTTTT.

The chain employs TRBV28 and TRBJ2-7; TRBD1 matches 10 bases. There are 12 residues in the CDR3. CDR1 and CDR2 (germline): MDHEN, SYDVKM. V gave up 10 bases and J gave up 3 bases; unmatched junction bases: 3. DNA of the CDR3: TGTGCCACGGGACAGGGGAACTACGAGCAGTACTTC. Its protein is CATGQGNYEQYF.

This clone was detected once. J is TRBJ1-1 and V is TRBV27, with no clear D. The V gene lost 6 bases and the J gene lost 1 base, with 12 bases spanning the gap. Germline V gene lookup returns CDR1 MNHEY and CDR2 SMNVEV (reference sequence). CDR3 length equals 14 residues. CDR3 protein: CASRRLSRNTEAFF. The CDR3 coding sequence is TGTGCCAGCAGACGACTAAGCCGGAACACTGAAGCTTTCTTT.

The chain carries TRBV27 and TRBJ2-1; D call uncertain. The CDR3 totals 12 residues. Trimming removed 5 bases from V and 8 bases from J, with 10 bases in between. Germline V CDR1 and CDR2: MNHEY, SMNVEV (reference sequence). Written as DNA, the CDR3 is TGTGCCAGCAGTCCCGGCTTGGATGAGCAGTTCTTC. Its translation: CASSPGLDEQFF.

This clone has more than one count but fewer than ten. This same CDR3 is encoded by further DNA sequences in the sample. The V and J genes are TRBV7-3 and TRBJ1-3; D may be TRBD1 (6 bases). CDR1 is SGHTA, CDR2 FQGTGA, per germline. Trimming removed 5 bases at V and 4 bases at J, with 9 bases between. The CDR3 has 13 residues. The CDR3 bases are TGTGCCAGCAGCCTGGGACAAGGAAACACCATATATTTT. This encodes CASSLGQGNTIYF.